This T cell receptor beta chain originates from a study of cytomegalovirus exposure and HLA in healthy donors. The V segment lost 4 bases and the J segment 7 bases; nucleotides outside the gene matches: 15. CDR1 and CDR2 from the germline V gene are SGHDT and YYEEEE. The CDR3 is 16 amino acids. As to this clone: Its target is unknown.

Study-wide points: Testing in vitro showed a few CMV-associated chains specific for CMV antigens. Most of the CMV-associated TCR beta chains (in a later analysis) appeared to be HLA-restricted.

PCR primers comprised 60 Vbeta and 13 Jbeta primers. TCRdb's table, derived via immunoSEQ multiplex PCR, lists solely in-frame clones and lacks some. The sample contains some 130,000 clones, 75% to 85% of which appear only once. Source material: PBMCs. This receptor was identified in a man between 45 and 60 years old in good health and CMV-seronegative. V is TRBV5-6 and J is TRBJ2-7; 9 bases are shared with TRBD2. Here the CDR3 reads CASSPYRAGGPWEQYF. For the CDR3, the DNA is TGTGCCAGCAGCCCCTATAGAGCGGGGGGACCCTGGGAGCAGTACTTC.